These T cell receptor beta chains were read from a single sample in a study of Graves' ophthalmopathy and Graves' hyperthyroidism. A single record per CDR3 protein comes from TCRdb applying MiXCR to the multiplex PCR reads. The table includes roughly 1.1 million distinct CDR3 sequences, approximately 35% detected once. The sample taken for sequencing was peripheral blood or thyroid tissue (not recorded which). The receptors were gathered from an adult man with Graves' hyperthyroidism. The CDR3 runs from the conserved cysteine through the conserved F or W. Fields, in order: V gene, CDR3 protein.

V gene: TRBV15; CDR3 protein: CATSVSGPSQPQHF
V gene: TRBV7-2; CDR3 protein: CASSRPSGYTF
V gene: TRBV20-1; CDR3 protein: CSAATAGSYNSPLHF
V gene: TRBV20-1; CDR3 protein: CSMESGQEYNQPQYF
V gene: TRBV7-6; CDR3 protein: CASSLGFAGTDTQYF
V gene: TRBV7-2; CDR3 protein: CASSPRDRGGYTF
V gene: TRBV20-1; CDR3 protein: CSATGPTYGYTF
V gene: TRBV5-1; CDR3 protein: CASSLVGRGGTANYGYTF
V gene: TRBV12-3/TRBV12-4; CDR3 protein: CASSSDTGELSW
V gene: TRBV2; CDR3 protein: CASSADSNYGYTF
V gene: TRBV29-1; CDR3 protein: CSVAGGTNYGYTF
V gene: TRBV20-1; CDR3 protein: CSARPGTGGEKLFF
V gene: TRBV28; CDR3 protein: CASRTADRASTEAFF
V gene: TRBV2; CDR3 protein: CASSEGQGIGGYTF
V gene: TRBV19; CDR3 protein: CASSEGAHSPLHF
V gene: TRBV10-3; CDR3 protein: CATGTRSGANVLTF
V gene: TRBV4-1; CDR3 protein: CASSRAGTYGYTF
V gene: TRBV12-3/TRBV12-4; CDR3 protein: CASGRSEANVLTF
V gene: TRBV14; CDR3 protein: CASSQGPAYGYEQYF
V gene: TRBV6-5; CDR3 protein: CASMGTGGRAETQYF
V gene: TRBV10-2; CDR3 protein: CASSTLTGGVVDEQYF
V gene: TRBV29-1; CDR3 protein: CSVEYADTQYF
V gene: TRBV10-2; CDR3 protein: CASSESGRDYEQYF
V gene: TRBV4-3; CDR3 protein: CASSQESGLRELFF
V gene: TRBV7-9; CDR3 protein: CASSFSDLGNQPQHF